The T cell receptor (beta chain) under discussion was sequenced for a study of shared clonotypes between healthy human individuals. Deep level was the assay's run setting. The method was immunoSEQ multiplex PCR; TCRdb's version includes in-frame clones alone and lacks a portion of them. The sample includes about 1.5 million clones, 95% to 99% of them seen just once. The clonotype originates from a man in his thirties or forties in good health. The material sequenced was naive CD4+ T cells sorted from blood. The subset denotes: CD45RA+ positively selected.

This chain's CDR3 is CASSPGFFTDTQYF. The CDR3 nucleotides read TGTGCCAGCAGCCCGGGGTTCTTTACAGATACGCAGTATTTT. The genes are TRBV14 and TRBJ2-3, with D maybe TRBD2 (5 bases). Germline V gene data show CDR1 as SGHDN and CDR2 as FVKESK. The V end lost 4 bases, the J end lost 3 bases, and 11 bases lay between the germline ends. The CDR3 is 14 residues long.